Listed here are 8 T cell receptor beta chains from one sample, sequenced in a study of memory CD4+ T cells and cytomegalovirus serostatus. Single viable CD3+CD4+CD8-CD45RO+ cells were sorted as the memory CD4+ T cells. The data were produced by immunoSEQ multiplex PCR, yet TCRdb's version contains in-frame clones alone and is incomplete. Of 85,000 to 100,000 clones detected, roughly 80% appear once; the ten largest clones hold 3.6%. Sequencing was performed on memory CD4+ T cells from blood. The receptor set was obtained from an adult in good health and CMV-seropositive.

For the CDR3, the DNA is TGCGCCAGCAGCCCCCCGGAAGGGGGATATGGCTACACCTTC. Amino acid sequence: CASSPPEGGYGYTF. This chain links TRBV4-1 with TRBJ1-2; a possible D gene is TRBD1 (6 bases). Trimming shortened V by 4 bases and J by 5 bases, and 14 bases separated the two germline ends. The CDR3 length is 14 residues. CDR1 is MGHRA, CDR2 YSYEKL, per germline.

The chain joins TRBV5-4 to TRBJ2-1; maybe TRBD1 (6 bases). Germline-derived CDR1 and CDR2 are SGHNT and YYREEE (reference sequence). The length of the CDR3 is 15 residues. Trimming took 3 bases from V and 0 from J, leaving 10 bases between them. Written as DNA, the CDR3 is TGTGCCAGCAGCTGGGGACAATTCTCCTACAATGAGCAGTTCTTC. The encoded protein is CASSWGQFSYNEQFF.

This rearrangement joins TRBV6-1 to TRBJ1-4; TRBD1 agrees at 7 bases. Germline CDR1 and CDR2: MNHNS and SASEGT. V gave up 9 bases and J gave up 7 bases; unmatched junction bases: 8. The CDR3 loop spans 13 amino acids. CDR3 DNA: TGTGCCAGAACCCGGGACAGCGGTGAAAAACTGTTTTTT. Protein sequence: CARTRDSGEKLFF.

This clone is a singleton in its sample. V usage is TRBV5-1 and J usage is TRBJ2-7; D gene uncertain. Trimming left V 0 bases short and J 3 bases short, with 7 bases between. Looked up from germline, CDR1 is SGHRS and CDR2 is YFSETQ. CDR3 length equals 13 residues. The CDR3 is CASSLVGDYEQYF. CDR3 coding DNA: TGCGCCAGCAGCTTGGTTGGGGACTACGAGCAGTACTTC. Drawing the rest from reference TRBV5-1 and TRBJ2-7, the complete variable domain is KAGVTQTPRYLIKTRGQQVTLSCSPISGHRSVSWYQQTPGQGLQFLFEYFSETQRNKGNFPGRFSGRQFSNSRSEMNVSTLELGDSALYLCASSLVGDYEQYFGPGTRLTVT.

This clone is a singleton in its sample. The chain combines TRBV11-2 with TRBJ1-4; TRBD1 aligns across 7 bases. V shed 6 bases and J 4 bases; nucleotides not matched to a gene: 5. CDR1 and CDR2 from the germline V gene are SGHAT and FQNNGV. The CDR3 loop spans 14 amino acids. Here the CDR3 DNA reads TGTGCCAGCAGGCTCGGGACAGTTAATGAAAAACTGTTTTTT. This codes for CASRLGTVNEKLFF. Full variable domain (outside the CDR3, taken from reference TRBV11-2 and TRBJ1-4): EAGVAQSPRYKIIEKRQSVAFWCNPISGHATLYWYQQILGQGPKLLIQFQNNGVVDDSQLPKDRFSAERLKGVDSTLKIQPAKLEDSAVYLCASRLGTVNEKLFFGSGTQLSVL.

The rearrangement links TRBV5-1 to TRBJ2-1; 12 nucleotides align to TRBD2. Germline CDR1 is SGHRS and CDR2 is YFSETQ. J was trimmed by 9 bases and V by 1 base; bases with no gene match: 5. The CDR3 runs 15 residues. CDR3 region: CASSLRLAGETEQFF. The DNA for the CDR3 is TGCGCCAGCAGCTTGAGACTAGCGGGAGAGACTGAGCAGTTCTTC. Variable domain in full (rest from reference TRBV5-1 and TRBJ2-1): KAGVTQTPRYLIKTRGQQVTLSCSPISGHRSVSWYQQTPGQGLQFLFEYFSETQRNKGNFPGRFSGRQFSNSRSEMNVSTLELGDSALYLCASSLRLAGETEQFFGPGTRLTVL.

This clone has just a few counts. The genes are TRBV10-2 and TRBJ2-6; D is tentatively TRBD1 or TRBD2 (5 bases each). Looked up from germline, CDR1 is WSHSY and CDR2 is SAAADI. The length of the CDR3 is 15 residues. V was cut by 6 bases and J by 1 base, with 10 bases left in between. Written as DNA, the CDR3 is TGCGCCAGCAGCCGGGGCGCTTCTGGGGCCAACGTCCTGACTTTC. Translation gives CASSRGASGANVLTF.

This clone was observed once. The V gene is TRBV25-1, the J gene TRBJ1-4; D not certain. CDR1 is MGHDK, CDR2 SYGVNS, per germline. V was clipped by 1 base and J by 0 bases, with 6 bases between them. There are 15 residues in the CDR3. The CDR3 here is CASSELQTTNEKLFF. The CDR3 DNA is TGTGCCAGCAGTGAATTACAGACAACTAATGAAAAACTGTTTTTT.